The T cell receptor (beta chain) described here comes from a study of T cells in Graves' hyperthyroidism and ophthalmopathy. As to this clonotype: Its specificity is unknown. The CDR3 ends on some other residue instead of the conserved phenylalanine or tryptophan, so this is likely a read error. The DNA is omitted, as the CDR3 cannot be located on it reliably, and the CDR3 follows TCRdb's listing.

Study results and limitations: Before onset, by a median of approximately 6.2 months, the model predicted ophthalmopathy.

RNA transcripts gave rise to amplified TCR beta CDR3 regions. The HTBI primer set served for first-round RT-PCR of the TCR CDR3. TCRdb re-analysed the multiplex PCR reads in MiXCR, keeping a single row per CDR3 protein. The table lists 700,000 to 950,000 distinct CDR3 sequences, roughly a third of them singletons. The CDR3 extends over 10 residues, inclusive of both ends. The germline V gene has CDR1 SQVTM and CDR2 ANQGSEA. V is TRBV29-1 and J is TRBJ2-6; the table's D call TRBD2 went unverified against the DNA. The TCR sequence derives from a woman aged 40 to 49 with Graves' hyperthyroidism. Sequencing was carried out using blood. The CDR3 sequence: CSVAASGGFL.